This is a list of T cell receptor beta chains from one sample in a study of T cell responses to AZD1222 COVID-19 vaccine. Profiled with immunoSEQ multiplex PCR; TCRdb holds only in-frame clones, not every one. The repertoire includes some 80,000 clones, around 88% of them detected once, and about 9.1% sits in the top ten. The material was peripheral blood, obtained 28 days after the second dose of the MenACWY control vaccine. All receptors derive from an adult who received the MenACWY meningococcal vaccine as a control. Both conserved end residues are part of each CDR3. Fields, in order: J gene, clone size, D gene, V gene, CDR3 protein, CDR3 DNA. D genes are given only for firm matches. Not every row has a clone size; where given, it reads once, few, many or a size class.

j_gene: TRBJ1-5; abundance: NA; d_gene: NA; v_gene: TRBV19; CDR3aa: CASTTYQGNQPQHF; CDR3nt: TGTGCCAGTACCACCTATCAAGGAAATCAGCCCCAGCATTTT
j_gene: TRBJ2-2; abundance: NA; d_gene: TRBD1; v_gene: TRBV5-1; CDR3aa: CASSGQGGTNTGELFF; CDR3nt: TGCGCCAGCAGCGGACAGGGGGGGACGAACACCGGGGAGCTGTTTTTT
j_gene: TRBJ1-2; abundance: NA; d_gene: NA; v_gene: TRBV12-3/TRBV12-4; CDR3aa: CASRIDGPYGYTF; CDR3nt: TGTGCCAGCAGAATAGACGGACCCTATGGCTACACCTTC
j_gene: TRBJ1-1; abundance: NA; d_gene: NA; v_gene: TRBV19; CDR3aa: CASSVGQDEAFF; CDR3nt: TGTGCCAGTAGTGTGGGGCAGGATGAAGCTTTCTTT
j_gene: TRBJ1-5; abundance: once; d_gene: TRBD1; v_gene: TRBV19; CDR3aa: CASSIRGGTGDISNQPQHF; CDR3nt: TGTGCCAGTAGTATAAGGGGGGGGACAGGGGACATTAGCAATCAGCCCCAGCATTTT
j_gene: TRBJ1-5; abundance: NA; d_gene: NA; v_gene: TRBV11-2; CDR3aa: CASSLRSDQPQHF; CDR3nt: TGTGCCAGCAGCTTACGCAGCGATCAGCCCCAGCATTTT
j_gene: TRBJ2-1; abundance: NA; d_gene: NA; v_gene: TRBV7-7; CDR3aa: CASSLFPSRFTEQFF; CDR3nt: TGTGCCAGCAGCTTATTTCCGAGCCGGTTTACTGAGCAGTTCTTC
j_gene: TRBJ1-1; abundance: once; d_gene: NA; v_gene: TRBV19; CDR3aa: CASSIEGAGRGSGTEAFF; CDR3nt: TGTGCCAGTAGTATAGAAGGGGCAGGGCGAGGGTCGGGCACTGAAGCTTTCTTT
j_gene: TRBJ1-5; abundance: NA; d_gene: NA; v_gene: TRBV9; CDR3aa: CASSLGGGRNQPQHF; CDR3nt: TGTGCCAGCAGCCTCGGGGGGGGGCGCAATCAGCCCCAGCATTTT
j_gene: TRBJ2-7; abundance: NA; d_gene: TRBD1; v_gene: TRBV24-1; CDR3aa: CATSDPGQGDEQYF; CDR3nt: TGTGCCACCAGTGATCCGGGACAGGGGGACGAGCAGTACTTC
j_gene: TRBJ1-4; abundance: NA; d_gene: TRBD1; v_gene: TRBV2; CDR3aa: CASSGQGGNEKLFF; CDR3nt: TGTGCCAGCAGTGGACAGGGAGGTAATGAAAAACTGTTTTTT
j_gene: TRBJ1-1; abundance: NA; d_gene: NA; v_gene: TRBV27; CDR3aa: CASSFLGGAATGFLMNTEAFF; CDR3nt: TGTGCCAGCAGTTTCCTCGGAGGGGCCGCGACCGGGTTTTTAATGAACACTGAAGCTTTCTTT
j_gene: TRBJ1-1; abundance: once; d_gene: NA; v_gene: TRBV5-1; CDR3aa: CASASGTVNTEAFF; CDR3nt: TGCGCCAGTGCTTCCGGGACGGTGAACACTGAAGCTTTCTTT
j_gene: TRBJ2-5; abundance: NA; d_gene: TRBD1; v_gene: TRBV5-4; CDR3aa: CASSGGQGAAVKTQYF; CDR3nt: TGTGCCAGCAGCGGCGGACAGGGAGCTGCCGTAAAGACCCAGTACTTC
j_gene: TRBJ2-2; abundance: NA; d_gene: NA; v_gene: TRBV5-4; CDR3aa: CASSLGMGSGELFF; CDR3nt: TGTGCCAGCAGCTTGGGAATGGGAAGCGGGGAGCTGTTTTTT
j_gene: TRBJ2-5; abundance: NA; d_gene: NA; v_gene: TRBV12-5; CDR3aa: CASGLGDLQETQYF; CDR3nt: TGTGCTAGTGGTTTGGGAGACCTCCAAGAGACCCAGTACTTC
j_gene: TRBJ1-5; abundance: NA; d_gene: TRBD1; v_gene: TRBV5-1; CDR3aa: CASSDGTPGGGQPQHF; CDR3nt: TGCGCCAGCAGCGATGGGACCCCAGGGGGCGGTCAGCCCCAGCATTTT
j_gene: TRBJ1-1; abundance: few; d_gene: TRBD1; v_gene: TRBV19; CDR3aa: CASSLGQGNTEAFF; CDR3nt: TGTGCCAGTAGTTTGGGACAGGGGAACACTGAAGCTTTCTTT
j_gene: TRBJ1-1; abundance: NA; d_gene: TRBD1; v_gene: TRBV19; CDR3aa: CASSTRDRAYEAFF; CDR3nt: TGTGCCAGTAGTACAAGGGACAGAGCGTATGAAGCTTTCTTT
j_gene: TRBJ1-4; abundance: NA; d_gene: NA; v_gene: TRBV5-4; CDR3aa: CASSLKGATNEKLFF; CDR3nt: TGTGCCAGCAGCTTGAAGGGGGCAACTAATGAAAAACTGTTTTTT
j_gene: TRBJ2-1; abundance: NA; d_gene: TRBD2; v_gene: TRBV28; CDR3aa: CASSAASGGLNEQFF; CDR3nt: TGTGCCAGCAGTGCCGCTAGCGGGGGCCTGAATGAGCAGTTCTTC
j_gene: TRBJ2-1; abundance: NA; d_gene: TRBD1; v_gene: TRBV30; CDR3aa: CAWSVLGTGNNEQFF; CDR3nt: TGTGCCTGGAGTGTACTGGGGACAGGAAACAATGAGCAGTTCTTC
j_gene: TRBJ1-2; abundance: NA; d_gene: NA; v_gene: TRBV30; CDR3aa: CAWSVGTRRINYGYTF; CDR3nt: TGTGCCTGGAGTGTTGGAACACGCAGGATAAACTATGGCTACACCTTC
j_gene: TRBJ1-3; abundance: NA; d_gene: NA; v_gene: TRBV19; CDR3aa: CASSIGNTIYF; CDR3nt: TGTGCCAGTAGTATCGGAAACACCATATATTTT
j_gene: TRBJ1-4; abundance: NA; d_gene: NA; v_gene: TRBV6-5; CDR3aa: CASRDNPTNEKLFF; CDR3nt: TGTGCCAGCAGGGACAACCCAACTAATGAAAAACTGTTTTTT
j_gene: TRBJ1-1; abundance: NA; d_gene: NA; v_gene: TRBV21-1; CDR3aa: CASSKPRRAEAFF; CDR3nt: TGTGCCAGCAGCAAACCCCGGAGGGCCGAAGCTTTCTTT
j_gene: TRBJ1-1; abundance: once; d_gene: NA; v_gene: TRBV7-2; CDR3aa: CASSLEPPGTEAFF; CDR3nt: TGTGCCAGCAGCTTAGAACCTCCAGGGACTGAAGCTTTCTTT
j_gene: TRBJ1-5; abundance: NA; d_gene: NA; v_gene: TRBV6-1; CDR3aa: CASREGGVNQPQHF; CDR3nt: TGTGCCAGCAGGGAAGGGGGTGTCAATCAGCCCCAGCATTTT
j_gene: TRBJ2-5; abundance: medium-sized; d_gene: TRBD2; v_gene: TRBV3-1/TRBV3-2; CDR3aa: CASSSLLAGVKETQYF; CDR3nt: TGTGCCAGCAGCTCGTTACTAGCGGGGGTGAAAGAGACCCAGTACTTC
j_gene: TRBJ2-7; abundance: NA; d_gene: TRBD1; v_gene: TRBV6-5; CDR3aa: CASSYGQGRKQYF; CDR3nt: TGTGCCAGCAGTTACGGACAGGGGCGTAAGCAGTACTTC
j_gene: TRBJ2-3; abundance: NA; d_gene: TRBD2; v_gene: TRBV4-3; CDR3aa: CASSLFASAGGGDEDTQYF; CDR3nt: TGCGCCAGCAGCCTCTTCGCATCCGCGGGCGGGGGGGATGAAGATACGCAGTATTTT
j_gene: TRBJ1-1; abundance: NA; d_gene: NA; v_gene: TRBV30; CDR3aa: CASSRSRGSNTEAFF; CDR3nt: TGTGCCTCTTCGCGATCACGTGGATCGAACACTGAAGCTTTCTTT
j_gene: TRBJ1-2; abundance: NA; d_gene: TRBD1; v_gene: TRBV20-1; CDR3aa: CSALRGLGYTF; CDR3nt: TGCAGTGCCCTAAGGGGGCTGGGCTACACCTTC
j_gene: TRBJ1-2; abundance: once; d_gene: NA; v_gene: TRBV5-1; CDR3aa: CASSPGGGALNYGYTF; CDR3nt: TGCGCCAGCAGCCCGGGAGGAGGAGCACTGAATTATGGCTACACCTTC
j_gene: TRBJ2-7; abundance: NA; d_gene: TRBD1; v_gene: TRBV2; CDR3aa: CASTPGGPYEQYF; CDR3nt: TGTGCCAGCACCCCAGGGGGCCCCTACGAGCAGTACTTC
j_gene: TRBJ2-3; abundance: once; d_gene: TRBD1; v_gene: TRBV29-1; CDR3aa: CSVEGGQGSTDTQYF; CDR3nt: TGCAGCGTTGAAGGGGGACAGGGGAGCACAGATACGCAGTATTTT
j_gene: TRBJ1-5; abundance: once; d_gene: NA; v_gene: TRBV14; CDR3aa: CASSQGGDQPQHF; CDR3nt: TGTGCCAGCAGCCAAGGGGGGGATCAGCCCCAGCATTTT
j_gene: TRBJ1-5; abundance: NA; d_gene: TRBD1; v_gene: TRBV20-1; CDR3aa: CSASGARGIGVGNQPQHF; CDR3nt: TGCAGTGCTAGTGGTGCCAGGGGGATCGGTGTAGGCAATCAGCCCCAGCATTTT
j_gene: TRBJ2-7; abundance: NA; d_gene: TRBD1; v_gene: TRBV6-1; CDR3aa: CASSEIGTGVYEQYF; CDR3nt: TGTGCCAGCAGTGAAATTGGGACAGGGGTCTACGAGCAGTACTTC
j_gene: TRBJ1-1; abundance: NA; d_gene: NA; v_gene: TRBV7-6; CDR3aa: CASSRQSNTEAFF; CDR3nt: TGTGCCAGCAGCAGGCAGTCGAACACTGAAGCTTTCTTT
j_gene: TRBJ2-1; abundance: NA; d_gene: TRBD2; v_gene: TRBV6-4; CDR3aa: CASSLYGLAGGNEQFF; CDR3nt: TGTGCCAGCAGTCTTTACGGGCTAGCGGGGGGCAATGAGCAGTTCTTC
j_gene: TRBJ2-3; abundance: NA; d_gene: NA; v_gene: TRBV7-9; CDR3aa: CASSLVVGTDTQYF; CDR3nt: TGTGCCAGCAGCTTAGTAGTTGGAACAGATACGCAGTATTTT
j_gene: TRBJ2-3; abundance: NA; d_gene: NA; v_gene: TRBV7-2; CDR3aa: CASSLARGSSDTQYF; CDR3nt: TGTGCCAGCAGCTTAGCTCGGGGGAGCTCAGATACGCAGTATTTT
j_gene: TRBJ1-3; abundance: NA; d_gene: NA; v_gene: TRBV12-3/TRBV12-4; CDR3aa: CASSGTLGNTIYF; CDR3nt: TGTGCCAGCAGCGGGACATTAGGAAACACCATATATTTT
j_gene: TRBJ1-2; abundance: once; d_gene: NA; v_gene: TRBV7-9; CDR3aa: CASSLAGDHGYTF; CDR3nt: TGTGCCAGCAGCTTGGCAGGGGACCATGGCTACACCTTC
j_gene: TRBJ1-2; abundance: NA; d_gene: NA; v_gene: TRBV6-5; CDR3aa: CASSYDSTNYGYTF; CDR3nt: TGTGCCAGCAGTTACGACAGCACCAACTATGGCTACACCTTC
j_gene: TRBJ1-1; abundance: NA; d_gene: NA; v_gene: TRBV5-1; CDR3aa: CASSLISGLNTEAFF; CDR3nt: TGCGCCAGCAGCTTGATTTCGGGGCTGAACACTGAAGCTTTCTTT
j_gene: TRBJ1-2; abundance: NA; d_gene: TRBD1; v_gene: TRBV5-6; CDR3aa: CASSRGDRLENYGYTF; CDR3nt: TGTGCCAGCAGCCGGGGGGACAGGCTAGAAAACTATGGCTACACCTTC
j_gene: TRBJ1-1; abundance: NA; d_gene: TRBD1; v_gene: TRBV6-4; CDR3aa: CASSDGTGASTEAFF; CDR3nt: TGTGCCAGCAGTGACGGGACAGGGGCTTCCACTGAAGCTTTCTTT
j_gene: TRBJ2-3; abundance: NA; d_gene: NA; v_gene: TRBV6-5; CDR3aa: CASAYETDTQYF; CDR3nt: TGTGCCAGCGCCTACGAGACAGATACGCAGTATTTT
j_gene: TRBJ1-5; abundance: NA; d_gene: NA; v_gene: TRBV14; CDR3aa: CASSGNNQPQHF; CDR3nt: TGTGCCAGCAGCGGGAACAATCAGCCCCAGCATTTT
j_gene: TRBJ2-5; abundance: NA; d_gene: NA; v_gene: TRBV19; CDR3aa: CASSSNPGPAGTQYF; CDR3nt: TGTGCCAGTAGTTCAAACCCAGGACCCGCCGGGACCCAGTACTTC
j_gene: TRBJ2-1; abundance: NA; d_gene: TRBD2; v_gene: TRBV19; CDR3aa: CASRASGATYNEQFF; CDR3nt: TGTGCCAGTAGGGCTAGCGGGGCCACCTACAATGAGCAGTTCTTC
j_gene: TRBJ1-5; abundance: NA; d_gene: NA; v_gene: TRBV28; CDR3aa: CASSRGSPGAQHF; CDR3nt: TGTGCCAGCAGCCGGGGCTCGCCTGGGGCCCAGCATTTT
j_gene: TRBJ1-6; abundance: NA; d_gene: NA; v_gene: TRBV20-1; CDR3aa: CSASESFTSPLHF; CDR3nt: TGCAGTGCTAGTGAGAGTTTTACCTCACCCCTCCACTTT
j_gene: TRBJ1-2; abundance: NA; d_gene: NA; v_gene: TRBV4-3; CDR3aa: CASSQEWKGPYGYTF; CDR3nt: TGCGCCAGCAGCCAAGAATGGAAGGGGCCCTATGGCTACACCTTC
j_gene: TRBJ1-4; abundance: NA; d_gene: NA; v_gene: TRBV5-4; CDR3aa: CASSPNDRRDEKLFF; CDR3nt: TGTGCCAGCAGCCCTAATGACAGGCGTGATGAAAAACTGTTTTTT
j_gene: TRBJ2-1; abundance: NA; d_gene: TRBD2; v_gene: TRBV6-2/TRBV6-3; CDR3aa: CASRYEGLATEQFF; CDR3nt: TGTGCCAGCAGGTACGAGGGACTAGCTACTGAGCAGTTCTTC
j_gene: TRBJ1-1; abundance: NA; d_gene: TRBD1; v_gene: TRBV19; CDR3aa: CASSFLRGQNTEAFF; CDR3nt: TGTGCCAGTAGTTTCCTCAGGGGGCAGAACACTGAAGCTTTCTTT
j_gene: TRBJ2-3; abundance: NA; d_gene: TRBD2; v_gene: TRBV7-2; CDR3aa: CASSSNLAGTDTQYF; CDR3nt: TGTGCCAGCAGCTCGAATCTAGCGGGGACAGATACGCAGTATTTT